This TCR beta chain was captured by sequencing in a study of blood T cells in healthy people across ages. Sample-barcoded 5' priming and a J-beta primer mix drove a second PCR of 7 to 11 cycles. One entry per CDR3 protein results from TCRdb running MiXCR on the 5' RACE reads. The sample gives roughly 1,100,000 distinct CDR3 sequences, under 30% of which show up once; around 0.7% is in the top ten. This clonotype has more than one count but fewer than ten. These data were also filed under a second study, of T cells of mothers and their children. Per that study: No clone of persistent microchimeric T cells was detected.

This sequence was found in a girl aged 2 to 10 in good health. Sequencing input: blood.

CDR3 in amino acids: CSAPGDMASSEQFF. Written as DNA, the CDR3 is TGCAGTGCCCCCGGAGATATGGCATCCAGTGAGCAGTTCTTC. The chain joins TRBV20-1 to TRBJ2-5; no reliable D call. The last part of the DNA fits TRBJ2-1 better; the J call may be wrong. This CDR3 region has 14 residues. Germline V gives CDR1 DFQATT, CDR2 SNEGSKA (reference sequence).